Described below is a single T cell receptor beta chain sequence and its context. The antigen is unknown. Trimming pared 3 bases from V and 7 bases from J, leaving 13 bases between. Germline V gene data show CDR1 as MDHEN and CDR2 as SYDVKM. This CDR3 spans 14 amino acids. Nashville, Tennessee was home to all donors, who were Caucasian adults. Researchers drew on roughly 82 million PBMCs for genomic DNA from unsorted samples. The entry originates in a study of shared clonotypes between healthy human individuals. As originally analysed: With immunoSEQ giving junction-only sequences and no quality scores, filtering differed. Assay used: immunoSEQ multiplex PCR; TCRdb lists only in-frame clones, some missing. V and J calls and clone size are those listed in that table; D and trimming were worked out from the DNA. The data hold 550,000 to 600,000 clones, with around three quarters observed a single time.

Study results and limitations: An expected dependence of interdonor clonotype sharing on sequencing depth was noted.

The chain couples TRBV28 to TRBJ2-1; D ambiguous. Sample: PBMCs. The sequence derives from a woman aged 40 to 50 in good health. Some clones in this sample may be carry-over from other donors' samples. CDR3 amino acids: CASSLLPSGNEQFF. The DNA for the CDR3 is TGTGCCAGCAGTTTGCTTCCTTCTGGAAATGAGCAGTTCTTC.